This TCR beta chain was captured in a study of blood T cell repertoires in COVID-19. Study-wide background: The analysed material was cDNA or gDNA that came from T cells, B-cell-depleted T cells, or PBMCs.

In terms of age and location, participants ranged from roughly 18 to 90 years and lived in around 22 US areas. Assignment of participants to cohorts was predicated upon participant-reported clinical history. In the original analysis: Researchers report that nucleated cell counts were estimated from reference gene primer amplification. Assay: immunoSEQ multiplex PCR; the TCRdb copy retains only in-frame clones and omits some. V and J calls and clone size follow that table, whereas D and trimming were derived from the DNA. Altogether 250,000 or so clones are present, approximately 91% being singletons, with the ten largest covering approximately 1.3%. The TCR originated in a human donor in a cohort exposed to, infected with or recovered from COVID-19 (not recorded which). The donor label of this sample is uncertain. The sample taken for sequencing was PBMCs or T cells enriched from blood (not recorded which).

The CDR3 loop reads CASRMGLAYEQYF. For the CDR3, the DNA is TGTGCCAGCAGGATGGGACTCGCCTACGAGCAGTACTTC. The chain uses TRBV6-5 and TRBJ2-7; tentatively, D is TRBD2 (6 bases). The CDR3 runs to 13 residues. The V gene lost 6 bases and the J gene lost 2 bases, with 11 bases spanning the gap. Per germline, CDR1 MNHEY and CDR2 SVGAGI.